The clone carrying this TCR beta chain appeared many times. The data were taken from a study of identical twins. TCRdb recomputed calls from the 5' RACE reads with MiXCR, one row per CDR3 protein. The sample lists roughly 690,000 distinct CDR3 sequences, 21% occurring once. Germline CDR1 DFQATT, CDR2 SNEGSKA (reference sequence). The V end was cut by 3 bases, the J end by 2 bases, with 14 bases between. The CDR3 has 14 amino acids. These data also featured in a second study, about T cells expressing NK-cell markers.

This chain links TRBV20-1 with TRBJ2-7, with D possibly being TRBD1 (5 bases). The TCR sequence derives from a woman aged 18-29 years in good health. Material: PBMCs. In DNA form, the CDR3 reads TGCAGTGCTAGCGGTCCCAGGGAAGCCTACGAGCAGTACTTC. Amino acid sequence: CSASGPREAYEQYF.